What follows describes a single T cell receptor beta chain. No antigen is known for it. Sequence at one end of the junction differs from germline and may be a read error. Regarding time point: blood 2 weeks post-SBRT. The treatment denotes: 15 Gy SBRT to primary tumor, nephrectomy 4 weeks later. After SBRT, blood was collected at 2 and 4 weeks, plus baseline. Clear cell pathology was present in this patient's renal cell carcinoma. This table comes from immunoSEQ multiplex PCR, and its TCRdb copy is limited to in-frame clones, with some not included. Found here are roughly 120,000 clones, roughly four fifths of them singletons; the top ten hold over 1.5%. Germline V gene data show CDR1 as SGHTA and CDR2 as FQGNSA. The CDR3 length is 15 residues. The sample is drawn from a study of radiation and T cells in renal cell carcinoma. Study-wide results and limits: In blood, top tumor clones expanded by 2 weeks, shrinking by 4. Without pretreatment biopsies, baseline tumor clonotype presence was undetermined.

The receptor was isolated from a woman aged 55-69 years with renal cell carcinoma. The chain recombines TRBV7-2 with TRBJ2-5; 9 nucleotides match TRBD2. Sequences were derived from blood, sampled from a patient whose treatment included radiotherapy and nephrectomy. DNA for the CDR3: TGTGCCAGCAGCCTAGCGGGATTGGGGCAAGAGACCCAGTACTTC. It is translated as CASSLAGLGQETQYF. Supplemented by reference TRBV7-2 and TRBJ2-5, the full variable domain reads GAGVSQSPSNKVTEKGKDVELRCDPISGHTALYWYRQSLGQGLEFLIYFQGNSAPDKSGLPSDRFSAERTGGSVSTLTIQRTQQEDSAVYLCASSLAGLGQETQYFGPGTRLLVL.